Described below is a single TCR beta chain sequence and its context. Its cognate antigen is unknown. This sample is drawn from a study of shared clonotypes between healthy human individuals. Study outcomes and limitations: The study found roughly 5.3% of naive CD4 clonotypes shared across several donors. Generation probabilities were higher for clonotypes shared across all four sorted-subset donors than for unshared ones.

V gave up 4 bases and J gave up 2 bases; unmatched junction bases: 7. Germline V gene data show CDR1 as SGHVS and CDR2 as FQNEAQ. This CDR3 spans 17 amino acids. Sequenced by immunoSEQ multiplex PCR; TCRdb stores in-frame clones only, minus some. Counted here are approximately 1,500,000 clones, 96% occurring once; the ten biggest clones make up approximately 1%. The origin of this receptor is a man aged 25-45 years in good health. Sequencing used naive CD4+ T cells sorted from blood. Subset meaning: CD45RA+ positively selected. V is TRBV7-8 and J is TRBJ2-5; 13 bases align to TRBD2. This CDR3 is CASSSPRTSGRQETQYF. The CDR3 bases are TGTGCCAGCAGCTCCCCTCGGACTAGCGGGAGACAAGAGACCCAGTACTTC.